The 2 T cell receptor beta chains given below trace back to one sample, sequenced in a study of T-cell reconstitution after alpha-beta-depleted transplantation in children. Unique molecular identifiers were incorporated when the TCRbeta library was constructed. TCRdb redid the calling of the PCR reads with MiXCR, one entry per CDR3 protein. The sample has fewer than 700,000 distinct CDR3 sequences, 10% to 15% seen once; the top ten hold around 2.2%. Sequencing used PBMCs, mostly from graft donor cells, obtained 360 days after TCRalphabeta/CD19-depleted stem cell transplant. The receptors originated from a male patient aged 10 to 17 who had a stem cell transplant for acute myeloid leukemia, so the T cells may come from the graft donor.

This clonotype was seen many times. The chain joins TRBV29-1 to TRBJ2-1; TRBD1 matches at 8 bases. The CDR3 covers 13 residues. The ends lost 7 bases at V and 4 bases at J; junction bases unmatched: 6. CDR1 and CDR2 from the germline V gene are SQVTM and ANQGSEA. The CDR3 coding sequence is TGCAGCGCTCGACAGGGGAAGTACAATGAGCAGTTCTTC. Amino acid sequence: CSARQGKYNEQFF.

This clonotype has ten or more counts. The chain employs TRBV29-1 and TRBJ2-7; D perhaps matches TRBD1 (8 bases). Trimming left V 4 bases short and J 2 bases short, with 15 bases between. The CDR3 covers 14 residues. Germline CDR1 is SQVTM and CDR2 is ANQGSEA. CDR3 loop: CSVVYRGGTYEQYF. DNA for the CDR3: TGCAGCGTTGTCTACAGGGGGGGGACCTACGAGCAGTACTTC.